The 28 T cell receptor beta chains below all came from one sample that was sequenced in a study of shared clonotypes between healthy human individuals. The repertoire was sequenced with immunoSEQ multiplex PCR; TCRdb's copy has only in-frame clones and lacks some. Found here are around 370,000 clones, 96% of them singletons; the top ten hold around 0.3%. The sample taken for sequencing was memory CD8+ T cells sorted from blood. As for subset: CD45RO+ cells pooled with CCR7-negative TemRA cells. The receptors derive from a man aged 25-40 years in good health.

The chain joins TRBV2 to TRBJ2-2; 11 bases fit TRBD2. The CDR3 length is 13 residues. V was clipped by 4 bases and J by 8 bases; unmatched bases: 0. Germline V gene data show CDR1 as SNHLY and CDR2 as FYNNEI. CDR3 DNA sequence: TGTGCCAGCAGTGGGACTAGCGGGGGGGAGCTGTTTTTT. Amino acids: CASSGTSGGELFF.

The chain carries TRBV5-1 and TRBJ2-4; the D gene is possibly TRBD1 (6 bases). Germline lookup yields CDR1 SGHRS and CDR2 YFSETQ. This CDR3 region has 13 residues. Trimming shortened V by 8 bases and J by 1 base, and 10 bases separated the two germline ends. CDR3 nucleotide sequence: TGCGCCAGACAGGGATCGGCCAAAAACATTCAGTACTTC. The encoded protein is CARQGSAKNIQYF.

The V call is TRBV5-6, the J call TRBJ2-3; 7 bases fit TRBD2. The length of the CDR3 is 15 residues. V lost 4 bases, J lost 0 bases, and 5 bases stayed unmatched. Germline V gene lookup returns CDR1 SGHDT and CDR2 YYEEEE. Here the CDR3 DNA reads TGTGCCAGCAGCCGGGGACTATCGAGCACAGATACGCAGTATTTT. As protein: CASSRGLSSTDTQYF. The full variable domain, completed using reference TRBV5-6 and TRBJ2-3, is DAGVTQSPTHLIKTRGQQVTLRCSPKSGHDTVSWYQQALGQGPQFIFQYYEEEERQRGNFPDRFSGHQFPNYSSELNVNALLLGDSALYLCASSRGLSSTDTQYFGPGTRLTVL.

The chain couples TRBV9 to TRBJ2-7; 7 bases align to TRBD1. This CDR3 is built from 14 residues. Per germline, CDR1 SGDLS and CDR2 YYNGEE. V shed 5 bases and J 3 bases; nucleotides not matched to a gene: 8. The CDR3, as DNA: TGTGCCAGCAGAACGACCCGGGACAGCTACGAGCAGTACTTC. This gives the protein CASRTTRDSYEQYF. Full variable domain (missing parts from reference TRBV9 and TRBJ2-7): DSGVTQTPKHLITATGQRVTLRCSPRSGDLSVYWYQQSLDQGLQFLIQYYNGEERAKGNILERFSAQQFPDLHSELNLSSLELGDSALYFCASRTTRDSYEQYFGPGTRLTVT.

The chain couples TRBV19 to TRBJ2-3; 8 bases agree with TRBD2. Germline values: CDR1 LNHDA, CDR2 SQIVND (reference sequence). V was pared by 1 base and J by 4 bases, with 7 bases of the junction left unmatched. This CDR3 is built from 16 residues. CDR3 sequence (DNA): TGTGCCAGTAGTATAGCGCTAGCGGGTATGCCAGATACGCAGTATTTT. The encoded protein is CASSIALAGMPDTQYF.

The V call is TRBV6-5, the J call TRBJ2-1, with D perhaps TRBD1 or TRBD2 (6 bases each). CDR3 length: 14 residues. Germline CDR1 is MNHEY and CDR2 is SVGAGI. V lost 6 bases, J lost 8 bases, and 17 bases lay in between. DNA for the CDR3: TGTGCCAGCAGCTTAGCGGAGGGGGGAGATGAGCAGTTCTTC. Its translation is CASSLAEGGDEQFF.

The chain employs TRBV28 and TRBJ2-3; D perhaps matches TRBD1 (5 bases). This CDR3 comprises 13 residues. V was pared by 7 bases and J by 4 bases, with 12 bases between. CDR1 is MDHEN, CDR2 SYDVKM, per germline. CDR3 in amino acids: CASKPGRADTQYF. The CDR3 region has the DNA TGTGCCAGCAAGCCAGGGCGAGCAGATACGCAGTATTTT.

The chain employs TRBV20-1 and TRBJ2-3; D perhaps matches TRBD1 (7 bases). This CDR3 comprises 11 residues. Germline CDR1 DFQATT, CDR2 SNEGSKA (reference sequence). Trimming stripped 6 bases from V and 14 bases from J, with 18 bases between. CDR3 sequence (DNA): TGCAGTGCGGGGGGACAGCTCGGGAGGTATTTT. Translating it yields CSAGGQLGRYF.

V is TRBV7-2 and J is TRBJ2-1; tentative D call: TRBD1 (6 bases). The germline CDR1 and CDR2 sequences are SGHTA and FQGNSA. Trimming cost V 3 bases and J 12 bases, with 12 bases left between them. The CDR3 is made up of 12 amino acids. CDR3 nucleotide sequence: TGTGCCAGCAGCTTGTCAGGGGTGGGGCAGTTCTTC. Residues: CASSLSGVGQFF. The full variable domain, rest sourced from reference TRBV7-2 and TRBJ2-1, is GAGVSQSPSNKVTEKGKDVELRCDPISGHTALYWYRQSLGQGLEFLIYFQGNSAPDKSGLPSDRFSAERTGGSVSTLTIQRTQQEDSAVYLCASSLSGVGQFFGPGTRLTVL.

The chain links TRBV7-9 to TRBJ2-7; D is perhaps TRBD1 (6 bases). The germline V and J ends were trimmed by 7 bases and 4 bases, with 14 bases remaining between them. This CDR3 is 13 amino acids long. Per the germline V gene, CDR1 is SEHNR and CDR2 is FQNEAQ (reference sequence). The CDR3 nucleotides are TGTGCCAGCACCCCGACAGGCCCATACGAGCAGTACTTC. Translated: CASTPTGPYEQYF.

This chain links TRBV7-8 with TRBJ2-7; D call uncertain. Per the germline V gene, CDR1 is SGHVS and CDR2 is FQNEAQ. The CDR3 consists of 12 residues. The V end lost 1 base, the J end lost 2 bases, and 3 bases lay between the germline ends. CDR3 sequence (DNA): TGTGCCAGCAGCTTAGTTCCCTACGAGCAGTACTTC. This codes for CASSLVPYEQYF.

The V gene is TRBV1, the J gene TRBJ2-7; the D call of TRBD1 is as the table states it, not checked on the DNA. TRBV1 is reported as a pseudogene. CDR3 length: 13 amino acids. CDR3 region: CTSSVDRGREQYF. For the CDR3, the DNA is TGCACCAGCAGCGTGGACAGGGGGCGCGAGCAGTACTTC.

The chain combines TRBV5-4 with TRBJ2-7; 14 bases are shared with TRBD2. Germline values: CDR1 SGHNT, CDR2 YYREEE (reference sequence). The J segment lost 0 bases and the V segment lost 4 bases, leaving 6 bases of the junction unmatched. The CDR3 is 17 residues long. This CDR3 is CASSLGLAGGYSYEQYF. In nucleotides, the CDR3 is TGTGCCAGCAGCCTTGGACTAGCGGGAGGTTACTCCTACGAGCAGTACTTC.

The CDR3 region is CASSSPVGTGDGAFF. The CDR3 coding sequence is TGTGCCAGCAGTTCCCCGGTCGGGACAGGGGATGGAGCTTTCTTT. This rearrangement joins TRBV27 to TRBJ1-1, with 10 bases matching TRBD1. From germline, CDR1 is MNHEY and CDR2 SMNVEV (reference sequence). This CDR3 comprises 15 residues. V lost 4 bases to trimming and J lost 10 bases; unmatched junction nucleotides: 12.

The V and J genes are TRBV5-1 and TRBJ2-3; 7 bases line up with TRBD2. From germline, CDR1 is SGHRS and CDR2 YFSETQ. V shed 0 bases, J shed 0 bases, and the junction held 4 bases outside the gene matches. The CDR3 is 16 residues long. For the CDR3, the DNA is TGCGCCAGCAGCTTGGCTAGCGGACTTAGCACAGATACGCAGTATTTT. Translated: CASSLASGLSTDTQYF.

The chain is built from TRBV11-2 and TRBJ2-3, with 7 bases identical to TRBD1. The CDR3 is made up of 17 amino acids. Germline lookup yields CDR1 SGHAT and CDR2 FQNNGV. V trimming: 2 bases; J trimming: 1 base; junction bases outside the gene matches: 9. The CDR3 sequence: CASSLYPQGTRTDTQYF. CDR3 sequence (DNA): TGTGCCAGCAGCTTATATCCACAGGGGACCCGCACAGATACGCAGTATTTT.

The chain employs TRBV13 and TRBJ2-7, with TRBD2 as a possible D gene (5 bases). The germline V and J ends were trimmed by 4 bases and 6 bases, with 22 bases remaining between them. The germline gives CDR1 PRHDT, CDR2 FYEKMQ (reference sequence). This CDR3 is 16 amino acids long. In DNA, the CDR3 is TGTGCCAGCAGCTCAGCTGATGCCGGGGAGCGATCCGAGCAGTACTTC. Its translation: CASSSADAGERSEQYF.

The chain carries TRBV14 and TRBJ2-5; perhaps TRBD2 as D (7 bases). The CDR3 extends over 16 amino acids. Trimming cost V 1 base and J 5 bases, with 17 bases left between them. CDR1 SGHDN and CDR2 FVKESK come from the germline V gene. CDR3 nucleotide sequence: TGTGCCAGCAGCCAAGGGTTTCGGGGGGCCAGGGAGACCCAGTACTTC. Its translation: CASSQGFRGARETQYF.

V usage is TRBV2 and J usage is TRBJ2-5; no reliable D call. V gave up 3 bases and J gave up 1 base, with 9 bases separating them. The germline gives CDR1 SNHLY, CDR2 FYNNEI. The CDR3 contains 14 residues. The CDR3 DNA reads TGTGCCAGCAGTGAGGGTCGAGGCCAAGAGACCCAGTACTTC. This codes for CASSEGRGQETQYF.

The count of this clone is one. The chain joins TRBV11-2 to TRBJ2-7; 9 bases fit TRBD2. In germline, CDR1 is SGHAT, CDR2 FQNNGV. The trim removed 8 bases at V and 6 bases at J, leaving 8 bases unmatched. The CDR3 is 13 amino acids. The CDR3, as DNA: TGTGCCAGCGGAAGAGCGGGAGGAGGCGAGCAGTACTTC. Translating it yields CASGRAGGGEQYF.

J is TRBJ2-7 and V is TRBV6-1; TRBD2 matches 7 bases. The CDR3 extends over 14 amino acids. The trim removed 1 base at V and 3 bases at J, leaving 3 bases unmatched. The germline V gene encodes CDR1 MNHNS and CDR2 SASEGT. Written as DNA, the CDR3 is TGTGCCAGCAGTGAAGTCTCTAGCGGCTACGAGCAGTACTTC. This codes for CASSEVSSGYEQYF.

The chain joins TRBV28 to TRBJ1-1, with no clear D. V was trimmed by 7 bases and J by 1 base, leaving 10 bases between them. Per germline, CDR1 MDHEN and CDR2 SYDVKM. The CDR3 extends over 13 amino acids. This chain's CDR3 is CASTYLRNTEAFF. DNA for the CDR3: TGTGCCAGCACCTACCTCAGGAACACTGAAGCTTTCTTT.

As DNA, the CDR3 is TGTGCCAGCAGCTTGTTCTCCGGGACCCGAGGAGGCGGGCAGTATTTT. Protein: CASSLFSGTRGGGQYF. V gene TRBV5-6 combines with J gene TRBJ2-3, with D possibly being TRBD1 or TRBD2 (5 bases each). Per germline, CDR1 SGHDT and CDR2 YYEEEE. Trimming stripped 1 base from V and 11 bases from J, with 23 bases between. The CDR3 contains 16 residues.

The chain links TRBV4-1 to TRBJ2-5; D is tentatively TRBD1 or TRBD2 (6 bases each). Deletions cut 1 base from V and 5 bases from J, with 17 bases between. This CDR3 spans 16 amino acids. Germline CDR1 and CDR2: MGHRA and YSYEKL. CDR3 sequence reads: CASSQGGGGVGETQYF. The CDR3 DNA is TGCGCCAGCAGCCAAGGAGGAGGGGGAGTCGGGGAGACCCAGTACTTC.

The chain carries TRBV11-2 and TRBJ2-5; a weak D match, TRBD1 (6 bases). The CDR3 runs 16 residues. The V end lost 2 bases, the J end lost 4 bases, and 17 bases lay between the germline ends. CDR1 SGHAT and CDR2 FQNNGV come from the germline V gene. CDR3 amino acids: CASSLSGTGIRETQYF. The CDR3 DNA reads as TGTGCCAGCAGCTTAAGTGGTACAGGGATACGAGAGACCCAGTACTTC. The full variable domain, with the rest looked up from reference TRBV11-2 and TRBJ2-5, is EAGVAQSPRYKIIEKRQSVAFWCNPISGHATLYWYQQILGQGPKLLIQFQNNGVVDDSQLPKDRFSAERLKGVDSTLKIQPAKLEDSAVYLCASSLSGTGIRETQYFGPGTRLLVL.

The chain links TRBV11-2 to TRBJ2-3; D gene unclear. The germline CDR1 and CDR2 sequences are SGHAT and FQNNGV. This CDR3 comprises 11 residues. V lost 4 bases and J lost 4, with 3 bases in between. For the CDR3, the DNA is TGTGCCAGCAGCTCCTCAGATACGCAGTATTTT. This codes for CASSSSDTQYF.

The CDR3 DNA reads as TGTGCCAGCAGGTCGACTAGCCCTCCGCAGTATTTT. This gives the protein CASRSTSPPQYF. The J gene is TRBJ2-3, the V gene TRBV28; the match to TRBD2 covers 7 bases. After removal of 6 bases from V and 10 bases from J, the junction contained 7 bases not matched to a gene. From germline, CDR1 is MDHEN and CDR2 SYDVKM. This CDR3 has 12 residues.

The V call is TRBV28, the J call TRBJ2-4; D may be TRBD1 (6 bases). Deletions cut 8 bases from V and 6 bases from J, with 23 bases between. Germline V gene lookup returns CDR1 MDHEN and CDR2 SYDVKM. This CDR3 contains 16 residues. CDR3 protein: CASQGGERAAGNIQYF. The CDR3 DNA sequence: TGTGCCAGCCAAGGGGGTGAGAGGGCAGCCGGAAACATTCAGTACTTC.